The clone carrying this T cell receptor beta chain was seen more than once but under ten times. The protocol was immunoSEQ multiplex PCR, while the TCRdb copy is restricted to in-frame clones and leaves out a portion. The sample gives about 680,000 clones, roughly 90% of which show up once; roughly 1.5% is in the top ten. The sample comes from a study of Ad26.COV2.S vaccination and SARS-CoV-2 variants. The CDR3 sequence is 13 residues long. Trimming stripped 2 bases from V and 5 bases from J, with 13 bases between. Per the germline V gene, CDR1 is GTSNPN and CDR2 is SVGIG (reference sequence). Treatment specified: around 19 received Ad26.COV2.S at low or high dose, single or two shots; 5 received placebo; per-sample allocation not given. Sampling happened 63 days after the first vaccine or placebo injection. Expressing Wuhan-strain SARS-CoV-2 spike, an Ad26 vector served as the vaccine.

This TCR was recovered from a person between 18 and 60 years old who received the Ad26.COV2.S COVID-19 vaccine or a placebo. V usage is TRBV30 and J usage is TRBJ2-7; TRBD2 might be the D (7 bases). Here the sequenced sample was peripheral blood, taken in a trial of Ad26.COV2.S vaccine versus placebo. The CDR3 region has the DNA TGTGCCTGGAGTAGGGGGGGTTTGAACGAGCAGTACTTC. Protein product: CAWSRGGLNEQYF.